These 30 T cell receptor beta chains share one sample of origin, sequenced in a study of T cell repertoires in cytomegalovirus infection. No antigen is known for these receptors. TCRdb reanalysed the reads using MiXCR and keeps one entry per CDR3 protein. The top ten hold roughly 51% of the sample, which has 150,000 or so distinct CDR3 sequences, 25% to 35% seen once. The material was CD8+ T cells from cultured PBMCs, obtained from culture after CMV antigen stimulation. These receptors were taken from a human donor in good health (CMV status not recorded). Some clones in this sample may be carry-over from other donors' samples.

This clonotype was observed a handful of times. The chain carries TRBV11-1 and TRBJ2-7, with 7 bases aligning to TRBD1. Germline lookup yields CDR1 SGHAT and CDR2 FQDESV (reference sequence). The CDR3 length is 15 residues. Germline trimming cut 4 bases from V and 7 bases from J; bases unmatched to any gene: 13. CDR3 amino acids: CASSSTTTGAFEQYF. The CDR3 DNA follows: TGTGCCAGCAGCTCCACGACAACAGGGGCATTTGAGCAGTACTTC.

The J gene is TRBJ1-1, the V gene TRBV27; 7 bases fit TRBD1. Germline assignment: CDR1 MNHEY and CDR2 SMNVEV (reference sequence). V gave up 9 bases and J gave up 0 bases; unmatched junction bases: 4. This CDR3 has 13 residues. CDR3 DNA sequence: TGTGCCAGTACGACAGGGTTGAACACTGAAGCTTTCTTT. Translated: CASTTGLNTEAFF.

The rearrangement links TRBV24-1 to TRBJ2-7; either TRBD1 or TRBD2 may fit D (5 bases each). Germline assignment: CDR1 KGHDR and CDR2 SFDVKD. CDR3 length equals 16 residues. V was shortened by 0 bases and J by 6 bases, with 17 bases between the two germline ends. The DNA for the CDR3 is TGTGCCACCAGTGATTTGCAAGGGACGGACCCCTCCGAGCAGTACTTC. Translation gives CATSDLQGTDPSEQYF.

This clonotype was seen ten or more times. The V and J genes are TRBV19 and TRBJ2-3, with D maybe TRBD1 (6 bases). V shed 3 bases and J shed 0 bases, with 10 bases lying between them. Germline loops: CDR1 LNHDA, CDR2 SQIVND (reference sequence). This CDR3 has 15 amino acids. The CDR3 reads CASSMDRSSTDTQYF. CDR3 sequence (DNA): TGTGCCAGTAGTATGGACAGATCCAGCACAGATACGCAGTATTTT.

The CDR3 bases are TGTGCCAGCAGCTCCGGGACTCAAGGCTACACCTTC. Amino acid sequence: CASSSGTQGYTF. This chain links TRBV7-9 with TRBJ1-2; possible D gene TRBD1, 5 bases. Germline-derived CDR1 and CDR2 are SEHNR and FQNEAQ (reference sequence). V was shortened by 4 bases and J by 8 bases, with 11 bases between the two germline ends. This CDR3 spans 12 amino acids.

The rearrangement links TRBV7-9 to TRBJ2-7; the D gene could be TRBD1 or TRBD2 (5 bases each). V lost 8 bases and J 4 bases, leaving 18 bases between the germline ends. The CDR3 consists of 14 residues. The V gene's germline CDR1 is SEHNR and CDR2 FQNEAQ (reference sequence). CDR3 in amino acids: CASSHPGTPYEQYF. Here the CDR3 DNA reads TGTGCCAGCTCCCATCCCGGGACGCCTTACGAGCAGTACTTC.

The V and J genes are TRBV7-9 and TRBJ1-1; unclear D gene. The CDR3 has 12 amino acids. Trimming left V 10 bases short and J 6 bases short, with 15 bases between. The germline CDR1 and CDR2 sequences are SEHNR and FQNEAQ (reference sequence). CDR3: CATLGGRPEAFF. For the CDR3, the DNA is TGTGCCACCCTCGGAGGTCGCCCTGAAGCTTTCTTT. The full variable domain, rest sourced from reference TRBV7-9 and TRBJ1-1, is DTGVSQNPRHKITKRGQNVTFRCDPISEHNRLYWYRQTLGQGPEFLTYFQNEAQLEKSRLLSDRFSAERPKGSFSTLEIQRTEQGDSAMYLCATLGGRPEAFFGQGTRLTVV.

This clonotype was detected ten times or more. The chain joins TRBV7-6 to TRBJ2-7; TRBD1 agrees at 8 bases. Germline lookup yields CDR1 SGHVS and CDR2 FNYEAQ. The length of the CDR3 is 13 residues. The trim removed 6 bases at V and 6 bases at J, leaving 7 bases unmatched. CDR3 amino acids: CASSWDRMGEQYF. CDR3 nucleotides: TGTGCCAGCAGTTGGGACAGGATGGGCGAGCAGTACTTC.

This clonotype was picked up many times. The chain employs TRBV2 and TRBJ1-2, with D possibly TRBD1 on 5 matching bases. This CDR3 is 12 amino acids long. From germline, CDR1 is SNHLY and CDR2 FYNNEI. Trimming removed 1 base at V and 7 bases at J, with 7 bases between. CDR3 DNA: TGTGCCAGCAGTGAAGTGGGGACTGGCTACACCTTC. Encoded protein: CASSEVGTGYTF.

This clonotype was seen more than once but under ten times. The V gene is TRBV7-6, the J gene TRBJ2-1; no reliable D call. The CDR3 sequence is 13 residues long. Germline V gene lookup returns CDR1 SGHVS and CDR2 FNYEAQ. V lost 1 base and J lost 5, with 6 bases in between. The CDR3 DNA reads TGTGCCAGCAGCTTAGGACTTAACAATGAGCAGTTCTTC. This encodes CASSLGLNNEQFF.

J is TRBJ1-1 and V is TRBV7-6; D is unresolved. Germline values: CDR1 SGHVS, CDR2 FNYEAQ. The CDR3 covers 13 residues. V gave up 2 bases and J gave up 6 bases, with 10 bases separating them. CDR3: CASSLSFGAEAFF. The DNA for the CDR3 is TGTGCCAGCAGCTTAAGCTTTGGGGCTGAAGCTTTCTTT.

The rearrangement joins TRBV10-3 to TRBJ2-1; no definite D call. V lost 3 bases and J lost 4, with 7 bases in between. The V gene's germline CDR1 is ENHRY and CDR2 SYGVKD. The CDR3 loop spans 13 amino acids. CDR3 nucleotide sequence: TGTGCCATCAGTGATTGGGTTTACAATGAGCAGTTCTTC. Translating gives CAISDWVYNEQFF.

This chain links TRBV7-6 with TRBJ2-1; 7 positions match TRBD1. The CDR3 is made up of 17 amino acids. CDR1 is SGHVS and CDR2 is FNYEAQ in the germline V gene. The V and J ends lost 6 bases and 2 bases, in that order; junction bases with no gene match: 13. CDR3 nucleotides: TGTGCCAGCAGTCCTACGAGGGGGCTACTGACCTACAATGAGCAGTTCTTC. This translates into CASSPTRGLLTYNEQFF.

J is TRBJ2-5 and V is TRBV12-3 or TRBV12-4; D unclear. V lost 3 bases to trimming and J lost 5 bases, with 7 bases between them. There are 12 residues in the CDR3. CDR3: CASSFDWETQYF. The DNA for the CDR3 is TGTGCCAGCAGTTTCGATTGGGAGACCCAGTACTTC.

This clonotype was counted a few times. The J gene is TRBJ1-1, the V gene TRBV7-2; no definite D call. V lost 2 bases to trimming and J lost 6 bases, with 16 bases between them. This CDR3 is built from 15 residues. The germline gives CDR1 SGHTA, CDR2 FQGNSA. The CDR3 region is CASSLNLGPAAEAFF. CDR3 DNA sequence: TGTGCCAGCAGCTTAAATCTGGGTCCGGCGGCTGAAGCTTTCTTT.

The V gene is TRBV12-3 or TRBV12-4, the J gene TRBJ2-5; 8 nucleotides agree with TRBD1. This CDR3 has 16 amino acids. V was clipped by 7 bases and J by 4 bases; unmatched bases: 14. The CDR3 spells CASTIGSTGVGETQYF. The CDR3 DNA follows: TGTGCCAGCACCATCGGATCGACAGGGGTCGGAGAGACCCAGTACTTC.

The chain uses TRBV4-1 and TRBJ1-4; D ambiguous. Looked up from germline, CDR1 is MGHRA and CDR2 is YSYEKL. The CDR3 loop spans 18 amino acids. Trimming took off 0 bases at V and 0 bases at J, with 14 bases between the two ends. The CDR3 loop reads CASSQDQAGAATNEKLFF. The CDR3 nucleotides are TGCGCCAGCAGCCAAGATCAGGCAGGAGCTGCAACTAATGAAAAACTGTTTTTT.

A few counts support this clonotype. The rearrangement links TRBV5-1 to TRBJ1-2; D gene uncertain. Trimming pared 0 bases from V and 5 bases from J, leaving 11 bases between. The CDR3 runs 14 residues. Per the germline V gene, CDR1 is SGHRS and CDR2 is YFSETQ. The CDR3: CASSLGPSGYGYTF. The CDR3 bases are TGCGCCAGCAGCTTGGGCCCCAGTGGGTATGGCTACACCTTC.

This clonotype showed up many times. The chain recombines TRBV11-2 with TRBJ1-4; a possible D gene is TRBD1 (5 bases). The CDR3 loop spans 15 amino acids. Trimming took 4 bases from V and 7 from J, leaving 16 bases between them. Germline V gene lookup returns CDR1 SGHAT and CDR2 FQNNGV. CDR3 in DNA: TGTGCCAGCAGCTGGGACCCACGGGGAATTGAAAAACTGTTTTTT. This gives the protein CASSWDPRGIEKLFF.

This clonotype appeared once. The junction shows a germline mismatch at one end, possibly a read error. The J gene is TRBJ2-7, the V gene TRBV7-4, with D perhaps matching TRBD2 (5 bases). Germline V gives CDR1 SGHVT, CDR2 SQSDAQ. The length of the CDR3 is 15 residues. CDR3 sequence (DNA): TGTGCCAACAGCTTAAGGTGGGAGATCCCCTACGAGCAGTACTTC. Translated: CANSLRWEIPYEQYF.

This clonotype was seen at least ten times. The chain has TRBV3-1 and TRBJ2-1; TRBD2 matches 10 bases. CDR3 length: 15 residues. Germline V CDR1 and CDR2: LGHDT, YNNKEL (reference sequence). Losses at the gene ends were 1 base for V and 13 bases for J; bases not matched to a gene: 10. In DNA, the CDR3 is TGTGCCAGCAGCCAAGGGTTAACTAGCGGGGAGTCTCAGTTCTTC. Amino acids: CASSQGLTSGESQFF.

The CDR3 coding sequence is TGTGCCAGCAGTCCCCCGACTCGAGAGCAGTACTTC. It translates to CASSPPTREQYF. The V and J genes are TRBV27 and TRBJ2-7; no reliable D call. Trimming pared 5 bases from V and 7 bases from J, leaving 12 bases between. The CDR3 length is 12 residues. Germline CDR1 reads MNHEY; CDR2 reads SMNVEV (reference sequence).

V gene TRBV12-3 or TRBV12-4 combines with J gene TRBJ2-3; D may correspond to TRBD1 or TRBD2 (6 bases each). Trimming removed 3 bases at V and 4 bases at J, with 11 bases between. The CDR3 loop spans 14 amino acids. CDR3 loop: CASSFSGAADTQYF. CDR3 nucleotide sequence: TGTGCCAGCAGTTTTTCGGGGGCCGCAGATACGCAGTATTTT.

The V and J genes are TRBV2 and TRBJ2-7, with a weak D call TRBD1 (6 bases). This CDR3 has 14 amino acids. With 3 bases removed from V and 7 bases from J, the gap between germline ends came to 16 bases. Germline V CDR1 and CDR2: SNHLY, FYNNEI. The CDR3 region has the DNA TGTGCCAGCAGTGAGGGGGCCATACGTGGGGAGCAGTACTTC. It yields the protein CASSEGAIRGEQYF.

This clonotype was recorded many times. The CDR3 protein is CASSSGSRGQPQHF. The CDR3 region has the DNA TGTGCCAGCTCGTCGGGGTCCCGAGGTCAGCCCCAGCATTTT. The chain has TRBV5-6 and TRBJ1-5; D is ambiguous. The CDR3 is 14 amino acids. Trimming removed 7 bases at V and 6 bases at J, with 17 bases between. Germline V gene lookup returns CDR1 SGHDT and CDR2 YYEEEE.

This clonotype appeared a few times. The V and J genes are TRBV7-2 and TRBJ1-4, with 7 bases aligning to TRBD1. The CDR3 covers 15 residues. Germline values: CDR1 SGHTA, CDR2 FQGNSA. The ends lost 4 bases at V and 1 base at J; junction bases unmatched: 3. The CDR3 sequence: CASSSHRGTNEKLFF. The CDR3 coding sequence is TGTGCCAGCAGCTCCCACAGGGGAACTAATGAAAAACTGTTTTTT.

The sample holds many counts of this clonotype. V is TRBV2 and J is TRBJ2-1; a weak D match, TRBD2 (5 bases). This CDR3 has 15 residues. Germline assignment: CDR1 SNHLY and CDR2 FYNNEI. Trimming pared 8 bases from V and 0 bases from J, leaving 14 bases between. CDR3: CASVPTGSSYNEQFF. CDR3 DNA: TGTGCCAGCGTACCGACTGGGAGCTCCTACAATGAGCAGTTCTTC. Full variable domain (rest looked up from reference TRBV2 and TRBJ2-1): EPEVTQTPSHQVTQMGQEVILRCVPISNHLYFYWYRQILGQKVEFLVSFYNNEISEKSEIFDDQFSVERPDGSNFTLKIRSTKLEDSAMYFCASVPTGSSYNEQFFGPGTRLTVL.

The chain employs TRBV6-1 and TRBJ2-1, with 10 bases lining up with TRBD1. With V trimmed by 5 bases and J by 6 bases, 7 bases remained unmatched. The germline gives CDR1 MNHNS, CDR2 SASEGT. The CDR3 is 15 amino acids. CDR3 amino acids: CASSPGQGFINEQFF. The DNA of the CDR3 is TGTGCCAGCAGTCCGGGACAGGGGTTCATCAATGAGCAGTTCTTC.

This clonotype has ten or more counts. V usage is TRBV2 and J usage is TRBJ2-7, with a weak D call TRBD1 (6 bases). This CDR3 is built from 14 residues. Germline V gene data show CDR1 as SNHLY and CDR2 as FYNNEI. V lost 4 bases and J 0 bases, leaving 10 bases between the germline ends. This chain's CDR3 is CASSAGASSYEQYF. The CDR3 nucleotides read TGTGCCAGCAGTGCAGGGGCCAGCTCCTACGAGCAGTACTTC.

V and J are TRBV12-3 or TRBV12-4 and TRBJ2-7, with 8 bases identical to TRBD1. After removal of 3 bases from V and 0 bases from J, the junction contained 7 bases not matched to a gene. CDR3 length equals 16 residues. In DNA form, the CDR3 reads TGTGCCAGCAGTTTTGGGGACAGGTTTATCTCCTACGAGCAGTACTTC. The encoded protein is CASSFGDRFISYEQYF.